These 17 T cell receptor beta chains came from one sample sequenced in a study of T cell responses to AZD1222 COVID-19 vaccine. The table came from immunoSEQ multiplex PCR; TCRdb's copy has only in-frame clones and leaves some out. The sample consists of over 95,000 clones, 88% of them appearing once. The material sequenced was peripheral blood, taken 28 days after the second AZD1222 dose. The source is an adult who received the AZD1222 COVID-19 vaccine.

The J gene is TRBJ1-4, the V gene TRBV2; D remains unclear. The CDR3 has 15 amino acids. Germline loops: CDR1 SNHLY, CDR2 FYNNEI. With 3 bases removed from V and 4 bases from J, the gap between germline ends came to 12 bases. The CDR3 sequence: CASSEATGNNEKLFF. CDR3 coding DNA: TGTGCCAGCAGTGAGGCGACGGGGAATAATGAAAAACTGTTTTTT. The variable domain in full, completed from reference TRBV2 and TRBJ1-4, reads EPEVTQTPSHQVTQMGQEVILRCVPISNHLYFYWYRQILGQKVEFLVSFYNNEISEKSEIFDDQFSVERPDGSNFTLKIRSTKLEDSAMYFCASSEATGNNEKLFFGSGTQLSVL.

The V gene is TRBV7-9, the J gene TRBJ2-7; D ambiguous. The CDR3 sequence is 14 residues long. Trimming took off 2 bases at V and 2 bases at J, with 10 bases between the two ends. Germline-derived CDR1 and CDR2 are SEHNR and FQNEAQ (reference sequence). The CDR3 DNA reads TGTGCCAGCAGCTTAAATCTGAAGACCTACGAGCAGTACTTC. Protein product: CASSLNLKTYEQYF.

CDR3 sequence (DNA): TGTGCCAGCAGCCGGGACAGGGGAGGTTCACCCCTCCACTTT. Translated, it gives CASSRDRGGSPLHF. This chain links TRBV5-4 with TRBJ1-6; TRBD1 agrees at 10 bases. Germline CDR1 SGHNT, CDR2 YYREEE (reference sequence). This CDR3 region has 14 residues. Trimming cost V 4 bases and J 9 bases; bases outside gene matches: 4.

The chain combines TRBV15 with TRBJ2-2, with 7 bases fitting TRBD1. The CDR3 runs 17 residues. CDR1 and CDR2 from the germline V gene are LNHNV and YYDKDF (reference sequence). Germline trimming cut 8 bases from V and 7 bases from J; bases unmatched to any gene: 19. CDR3 loop: CATRLGDSRPSHGELFF. The CDR3 DNA follows: TGTGCCACCCGCCTAGGGGACAGCCGCCCAAGCCACGGGGAGCTGTTTTTT. The whole variable domain, filled in from reference TRBV15 and TRBJ2-2, reads DAMVIQNPRYQVTQFGKPVTLSCSQTLNHNVMYWYQQKSSQAPKLLFHYYDKDFNNEADTPDNFQSRRPNTSFCFLDIRSPGLGDTAMYLCATRLGDSRPSHGELFFGEGSRLTVL.

The chain combines TRBV4-2 with TRBJ2-7, with 10 bases matching TRBD2. Per germline, CDR1 LGHNA and CDR2 YNFKEQ. Trimming cost V 6 bases and J 0 bases; bases outside gene matches: 5. The CDR3 runs to 15 residues. The CDR3 region is CASRPGTSVSYEQYF. In nucleotides, the CDR3 is TGTGCCAGCAGACCCGGGACTAGCGTCTCCTACGAGCAGTACTTC.

The V gene is TRBV5-1, the J gene TRBJ1-3; D is unclear. Germline V CDR1 and CDR2: SGHRS, YFSETQ. Trimming pared 4 bases from V and 3 bases from J, leaving 8 bases between. This CDR3 comprises 13 residues. The CDR3 bases are TGCGCCAGCAGCACAGCTGGTGGAAACACCATATATTTT. Translating it yields CASSTAGGNTIYF.

CDR3 residues: CASSNRGGGEAFF. CDR3 DNA: TGTGCCAGCAGTAACAGGGGGGGAGGTGAAGCTTTCTTT. V usage is TRBV12-3 or TRBV12-4 and J usage is TRBJ1-1, with TRBD1 matching over 8 bases. The CDR3 spans 13 residues. V trimming: 5 bases; J trimming: 7 bases; junction bases outside the gene matches: 6.

The chain links TRBV29-1 to TRBJ1-1, with D unclear. This CDR3 region has 10 residues. Trimming removed 6 bases at V and 6 bases at J, with 8 bases between. Looked up from germline, CDR1 is SQVTM and CDR2 is ANQGSEA. CDR3 nucleotides: TGCAGCGTGACGGGCGCTGAAGCTTTCTTT. Protein: CSVTGAEAFF.

The chain recombines TRBV28 with TRBJ1-5, with a possible D match to TRBD1 (5 bases). The CDR3 has 14 residues. CDR1 is MDHEN, CDR2 SYDVKM, per germline. V was pared by 10 bases and J by 3 bases, with 16 bases between. The CDR3 protein is CATSSGGYNQPQHF. The CDR3 nucleotides are TGTGCCACTTCATCGGGGGGTTACAATCAGCCCCAGCATTTT. The full variable domain, in which reference TRBV28 and TRBJ1-5 provide the parts outside the CDR3, is DVKVTQSSRYLVKRTGEKVFLECVQDMDHENMFWYRQDPGLGLRLIYFSYDVKMKEKGDIPEGYSVSREKKERFSLILESASTNQTSMYLCATSSGGYNQPQHFGDGTRLSIL.

The chain uses TRBV5-5 and TRBJ1-1; the D is unclear. The length of the CDR3 is 15 residues. Germline V gene sequence: CDR1 SGHKS, CDR2 YYEKEE (reference sequence). V lost 0 bases and J lost 1, with 10 bases in between. The CDR3 protein is CASSLVGMGNTEAFF. The CDR3 DNA is TGTGCCAGCAGCTTGGTGGGGATGGGGAACACTGAAGCTTTCTTT.

This clone has just one count. The rearrangement joins TRBV9 to TRBJ1-5, with 8 bases lining up with TRBD1. With V trimmed by 5 bases and J by 4 bases, 8 bases remained unmatched. The germline V gene encodes CDR1 SGDLS and CDR2 YYNGEE. The CDR3 sequence is 15 residues long. The CDR3 sequence: CASSRTGWGNQPQHF. The CDR3 nucleotides are TGTGCCAGCAGTCGGACAGGGTGGGGAAATCAGCCCCAGCATTTT.

This chain links TRBV9 with TRBJ1-1; 8 nucleotides align to TRBD1. This CDR3 is built from 13 residues. Germline CDR1 is SGDLS and CDR2 is YYNGEE. V trimming: 2 bases; J trimming: 5 bases; junction bases outside the gene matches: 2. The CDR3 DNA is TGTGCCAGCAGCGTCAGGGGGCTAACTGAAGCTTTCTTT. It specifies CASSVRGLTEAFF.

The chain is built from TRBV14 and TRBJ2-7, with D possibly TRBD2 on 5 matching bases. V shed 1 base and J shed 1 base, with 8 bases lying between them. The CDR3 totals 14 residues. Germline CDR1 reads SGHDN; CDR2 reads FVKESK. The CDR3 loop is CASSQAGLSYEQYF. DNA for the CDR3: TGTGCCAGCAGCCAAGCAGGACTTTCCTACGAGCAGTACTTC.

V is TRBV7-9 and J is TRBJ2-7, with TRBD2 as a possible D gene (5 bases). The CDR3 consists of 14 residues. V lost 3 bases and J lost 2, with 11 bases in between. Germline lookup yields CDR1 SEHNR and CDR2 FQNEAQ (reference sequence). CDR3 region: CASSFPGYPYEQYF. CDR3 DNA: TGTGCCAGCAGCTTCCCGGGATACCCCTACGAGCAGTACTTC.

A single count supports this clone. The V and J genes are TRBV5-1 and TRBJ1-5; TRBD1 is a possible D gene (5 bases). The CDR3 totals 14 residues. The V gene's germline CDR1 is SGHRS and CDR2 YFSETQ. The germline V and J ends were trimmed by 0 bases and 6 bases, with 10 bases remaining between them. DNA of the CDR3: TGCGCCAGCAGCTTGGAGGGGAAGCGTCAGCCCCAGCATTTT. Its protein is CASSLEGKRQPQHF.

The chain employs TRBV3-1 (or the pseudogene TRBV3-2) and TRBJ1-1; the D is unclear. Germline CDR1 is LGHDT and CDR2 is YNNKEL (reference sequence). The CDR3 consists of 13 residues. V was trimmed by 4 bases and J by 6 bases, leaving 12 bases between them. The CDR3 reads CASSRRERAEAFF. In DNA form, the CDR3 reads TGTGCCAGCAGCCGAAGGGAAAGGGCTGAAGCTTTCTTT.

The chain uses TRBV5-1 and TRBJ2-2; unclear D gene. V was trimmed by 4 bases and J by 0 bases, leaving 7 bases between them. CDR1 SGHRS and CDR2 YFSETQ come from the germline V gene. CDR3 length: 14 residues. The chain's CDR3 is CASSVVPNTGELFF. In DNA form, the CDR3 reads TGCGCCAGCAGCGTGGTACCGAACACCGGGGAGCTGTTTTTT.